Shown below are 3 T cell receptor beta chains from a single sample sequenced in a study of T cells after yellow fever vaccination (dated by TCRdb to between 2018 and 2021). Libraries came from 5' RACE. The sequencer was an Illumina HiSeq 2500. TCRdb itself trimmed the public reads at Q25 with fastp, ran MiXCR and retained productive beta chains. Rows are combined by CDR3 protein, so each entry shows the most common genes and DNA. The sample profile shows about 580,000 distinct CDR3 sequences; about a sixth of them were found once. The top ten clones comprise 17% of the sample. The treatment or condition label corresponds to: live attenuated yellow fever vaccine strain. Sequenced material: PBMCs, taken more than 4 days after the first yellow fever vaccination. Receptors originate from a young man who received the YFV17D yellow fever vaccine.

This clonotype was seen a few times. V gene TRBV7-9 combines with J gene TRBJ1-6; weak D call: TRBD1 (6 bases). Trimming left V 4 bases short and J 10 bases short, with 17 bases between. CDR1 is SEHNR, CDR2 FQNEAQ, per germline (reference sequence). This CDR3 is built from 15 residues. Here the CDR3 reads CASSSTVGGDSPLHF. Here the CDR3 DNA reads TGTGCCAGCAGCTCTACCGTGGGGGGCGACTCACCCCTCCACTTT.

The V and J genes are TRBV5-1 and TRBJ2-1; TRBD2 aligns across 7 bases. The CDR3 covers 14 residues. The germline V gene has CDR1 SGHRS and CDR2 YFSETQ. Germline trimming cut 2 bases from V and 7 bases from J; bases unmatched to any gene: 6. The CDR3 DNA reads as TGCGCCAGCAGCTTCGGGACTATTTCAAATGAGCAGTTCTTC. This encodes CASSFGTISNEQFF.

The chain uses TRBV28 and TRBJ2-2, with D uncertain. CDR3 length: 13 amino acids. Germline V gene lookup returns CDR1 MDHEN and CDR2 SYDVKM. V was pared by 7 bases and J by 0 bases, with 6 bases between. CDR3 region: CASKGTNTGELFF. For the CDR3, the DNA is TGTGCCAGCAAGGGAACGAACACCGGGGAGCTGTTTTTT.